This T cell receptor beta chain appears in the sequencing data of a study of blood T cell repertoires in COVID-19. As for the study in general: Spain, Italy and the United States supplied samples that represented acute and convalescent COVID-19. PBMCs, B-cell-depleted T cells, or T cells were the source of the cDNA or gDNA that made up the material.

As originally analysed: Scientists estimated how many nucleated cells there were by amplifying reference gene primers. The protocol was immunoSEQ multiplex PCR, while the TCRdb copy is restricted to in-frame clones and leaves out a portion. The V and J calls and the clone size are those of that table, but D and trimming were determined from the DNA. Of about 130,000 clones detected, around 86% appear once; the ten largest clones hold about 6.9%. This CDR3 contains 13 residues. Looked up from germline, CDR1 is SGHDN and CDR2 is FVKESK. Trimming cost V 4 bases and J 1 base, with 7 bases left between them.

V gene TRBV14 combines with J gene TRBJ1-1; D is unclear. The clonotype originates from a man aged 80 or over with active or convalescent COVID-19. The specimen sequenced was peripheral blood. CDR3 loop: CASSRLGNTEAFF. In DNA form, the CDR3 reads TGTGCCAGCAGCCGACTTGGGAACACTGAAGCTTTCTTT.